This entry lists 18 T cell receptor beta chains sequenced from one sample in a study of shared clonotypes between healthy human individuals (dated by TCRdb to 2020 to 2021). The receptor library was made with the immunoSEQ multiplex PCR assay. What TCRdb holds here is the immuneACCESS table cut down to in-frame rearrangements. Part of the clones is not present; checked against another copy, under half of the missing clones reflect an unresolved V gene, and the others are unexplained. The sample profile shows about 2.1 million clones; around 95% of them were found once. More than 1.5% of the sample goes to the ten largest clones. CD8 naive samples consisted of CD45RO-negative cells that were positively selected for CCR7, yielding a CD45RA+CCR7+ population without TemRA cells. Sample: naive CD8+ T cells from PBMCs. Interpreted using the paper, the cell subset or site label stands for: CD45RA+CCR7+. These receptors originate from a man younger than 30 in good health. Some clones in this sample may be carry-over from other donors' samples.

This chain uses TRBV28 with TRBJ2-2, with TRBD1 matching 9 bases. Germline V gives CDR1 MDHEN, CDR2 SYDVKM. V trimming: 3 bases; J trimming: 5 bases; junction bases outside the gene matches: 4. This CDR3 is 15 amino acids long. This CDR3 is CASSFGTGPTGELFF. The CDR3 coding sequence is TGTGCCAGCAGTTTTGGGACAGGGCCAACCGGGGAGCTGTTTTTT.

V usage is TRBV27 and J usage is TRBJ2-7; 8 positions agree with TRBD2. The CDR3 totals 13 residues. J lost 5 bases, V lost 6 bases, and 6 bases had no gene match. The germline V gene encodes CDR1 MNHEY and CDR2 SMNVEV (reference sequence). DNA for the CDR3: TGTGCCAGCAGCGGGACTAGGTTTAACGAGCAGTACTTC. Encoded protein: CASSGTRFNEQYF.

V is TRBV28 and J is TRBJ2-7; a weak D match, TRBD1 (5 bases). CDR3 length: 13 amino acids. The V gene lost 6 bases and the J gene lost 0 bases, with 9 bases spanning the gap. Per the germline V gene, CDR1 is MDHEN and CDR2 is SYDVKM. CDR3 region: CASRKDSSYEQYF. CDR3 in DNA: TGTGCCAGCAGGAAAGACAGCTCCTACGAGCAGTACTTC.

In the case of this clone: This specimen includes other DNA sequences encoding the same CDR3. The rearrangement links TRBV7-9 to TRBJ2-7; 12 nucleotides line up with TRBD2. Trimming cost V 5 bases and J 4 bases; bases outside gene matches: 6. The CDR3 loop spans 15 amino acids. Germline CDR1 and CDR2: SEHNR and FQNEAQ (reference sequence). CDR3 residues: CASSLRTSGTYEQYF. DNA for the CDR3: TGTGCCAGCAGCCTACGGACTAGCGGGACTTACGAGCAGTACTTC.

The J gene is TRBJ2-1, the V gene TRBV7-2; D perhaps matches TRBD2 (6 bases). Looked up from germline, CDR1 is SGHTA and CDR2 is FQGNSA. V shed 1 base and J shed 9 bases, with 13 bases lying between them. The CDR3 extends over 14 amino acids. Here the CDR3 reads CASSLGTGGAEQFF. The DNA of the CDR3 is TGTGCCAGCAGCTTAGGGACTGGAGGGGCTGAGCAGTTCTTC.

The CDR3 bases are TGTGCCAGCATATTGATAGGTGGGGGATCAAATAGCAATCAGCCCCAGCATTTT. Translation: CASILIGGGSNSNQPQHF. The chain carries TRBV28 and TRBJ1-5; TRBD1 might be the D (5 bases). Germline lookup yields CDR1 MDHEN and CDR2 SYDVKM. The CDR3 is made up of 18 amino acids. Trimming cost V 7 bases and J 0 bases, with 22 bases left between them.

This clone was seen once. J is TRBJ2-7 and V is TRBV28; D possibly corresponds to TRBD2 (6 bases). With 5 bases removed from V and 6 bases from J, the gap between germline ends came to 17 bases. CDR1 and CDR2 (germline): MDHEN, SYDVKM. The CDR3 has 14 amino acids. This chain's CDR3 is CASSLEREWGEQYF. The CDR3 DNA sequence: TGTGCCAGCAGTCTCGAACGGGAGTGGGGCGAGCAGTACTTC.

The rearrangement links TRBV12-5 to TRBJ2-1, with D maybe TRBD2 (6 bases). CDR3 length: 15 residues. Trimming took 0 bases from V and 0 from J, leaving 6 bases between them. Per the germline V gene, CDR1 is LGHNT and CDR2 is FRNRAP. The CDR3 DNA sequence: TGTGCTAGTGGTTTGGTGGACTACTCCTACAATGAGCAGTTCTTC. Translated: CASGLVDYSYNEQFF.

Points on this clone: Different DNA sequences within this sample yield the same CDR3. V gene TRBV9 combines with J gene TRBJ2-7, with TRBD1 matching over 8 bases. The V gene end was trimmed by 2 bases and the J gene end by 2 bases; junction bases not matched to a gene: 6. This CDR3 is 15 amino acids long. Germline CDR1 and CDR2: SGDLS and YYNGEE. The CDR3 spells CASSVGAGGPYEQYF. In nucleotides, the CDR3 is TGTGCCAGCAGCGTCGGGGCAGGGGGCCCCTACGAGCAGTACTTC.

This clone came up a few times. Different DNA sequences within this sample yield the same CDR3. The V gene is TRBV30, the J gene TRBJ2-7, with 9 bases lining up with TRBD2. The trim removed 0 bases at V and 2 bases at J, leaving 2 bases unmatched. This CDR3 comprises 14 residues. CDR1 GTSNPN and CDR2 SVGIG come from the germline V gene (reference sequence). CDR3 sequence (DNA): TGTGCCTGGAGTGTGTTAGCGGGAGCCTACGAGCAGTACTTC. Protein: CAWSVLAGAYEQYF.

The CDR3 reads CASSSPGQGAYEQYF. In DNA form, the CDR3 reads TGTGCCAGCAGCTCACCGGGACAGGGGGCCTACGAGCAGTACTTC. The chain combines TRBV5-4 with TRBJ2-7, with 11 bases fitting TRBD1. CDR3 length: 15 residues. The germline V gene has CDR1 SGHNT and CDR2 YYREEE (reference sequence). Unmatched junction bases numbered 4, after V lost 3 bases and J lost 2 bases.

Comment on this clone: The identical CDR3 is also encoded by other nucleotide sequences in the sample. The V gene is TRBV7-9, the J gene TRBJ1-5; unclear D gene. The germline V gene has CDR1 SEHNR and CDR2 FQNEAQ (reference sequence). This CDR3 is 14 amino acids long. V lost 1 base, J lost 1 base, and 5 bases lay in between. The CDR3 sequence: CASSLVGSNQPQHF. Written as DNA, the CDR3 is TGTGCCAGCAGCTTAGTGGGCAGCAATCAGCCCCAGCATTTT. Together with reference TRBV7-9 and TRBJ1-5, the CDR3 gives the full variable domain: DTGVSQNPRHKITKRGQNVTFRCDPISEHNRLYWYRQTLGQGPEFLTYFQNEAQLEKSRLLSDRFSAERPKGSFSTLEIQRTEQGDSAMYLCASSLVGSNQPQHFGDGTRLSIL.

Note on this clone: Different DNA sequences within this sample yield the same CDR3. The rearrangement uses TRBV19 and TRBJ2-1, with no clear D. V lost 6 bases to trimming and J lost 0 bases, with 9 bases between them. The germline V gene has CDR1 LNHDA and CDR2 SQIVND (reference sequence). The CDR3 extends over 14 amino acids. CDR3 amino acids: CASRSLSSYNEQFF. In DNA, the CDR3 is TGTGCCAGTAGATCGTTGAGCTCCTACAATGAGCAGTTCTTC. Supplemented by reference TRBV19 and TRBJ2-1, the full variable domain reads DGGITQSPKYLFRKEGQNVTLSCEQNLNHDAMYWYRQDPGQGLRLIYYSQIVNDFQKGDIAEGYSVSREKKESFPLTVTSAQKNPTAFYLCASRSLSSYNEQFFGPGTRLTVL.

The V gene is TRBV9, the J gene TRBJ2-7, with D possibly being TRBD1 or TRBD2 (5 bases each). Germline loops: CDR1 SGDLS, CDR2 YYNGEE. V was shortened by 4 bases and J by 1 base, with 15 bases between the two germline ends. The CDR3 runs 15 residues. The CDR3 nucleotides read TGTGCCAGCAGCCCCCGGGGACGCGGATCCTACGAGCAGTACTTC. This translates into CASSPRGRGSYEQYF.

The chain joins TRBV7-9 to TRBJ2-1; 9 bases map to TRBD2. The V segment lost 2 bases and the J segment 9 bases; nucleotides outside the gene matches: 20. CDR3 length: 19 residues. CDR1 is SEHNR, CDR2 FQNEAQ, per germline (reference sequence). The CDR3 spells CASSLKSFGSSGMTGEQFF. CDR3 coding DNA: TGTGCCAGCAGCTTAAAATCGTTCGGGTCTAGCGGGATGACCGGTGAGCAGTTCTTC. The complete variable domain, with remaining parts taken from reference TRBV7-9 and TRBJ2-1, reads DTGVSQNPRHKITKRGQNVTFRCDPISEHNRLYWYRQTLGQGPEFLTYFQNEAQLEKSRLLSDRFSAERPKGSFSTLEIQRTEQGDSAMYLCASSLKSFGSSGMTGEQFFGPGTRLTVL.

Here the CDR3 DNA reads TGCGCCAGCAGCTCCACCACAGGGGGACGTACGAACACTGAAGCTTTCTTT. Its translation is CASSSTTGGRTNTEAFF. The J gene is TRBJ1-1, the V gene TRBV5-1; TRBD1 aligns across 8 bases. V dropped 3 bases and J dropped 1; count of bases not matched to a gene: 11. Germline V CDR1 and CDR2: SGHRS, YFSETQ. This CDR3 is 17 amino acids long.

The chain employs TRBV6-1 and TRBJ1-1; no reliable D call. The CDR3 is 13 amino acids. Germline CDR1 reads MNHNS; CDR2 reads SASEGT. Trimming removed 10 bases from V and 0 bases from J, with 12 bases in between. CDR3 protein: CATTTRLNTEAFF. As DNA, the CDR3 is TGTGCCACTACGACGCGGTTGAACACTGAAGCTTTCTTT.

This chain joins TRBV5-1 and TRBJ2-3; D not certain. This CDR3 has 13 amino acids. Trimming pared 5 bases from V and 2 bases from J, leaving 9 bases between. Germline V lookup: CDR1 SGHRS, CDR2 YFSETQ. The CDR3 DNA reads TGCGCCAGCAGTCGACCTAACACAGATACGCAGTATTTT. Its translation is CASSRPNTDTQYF.